This entry features one T cell receptor beta chain sequence. Germline trimming cut 3 bases from V and 6 bases from J; bases unmatched to any gene: 8. Germline CDR1 is SGHDT and CDR2 is YYEEEE. CDR3 length: 15 amino acids. The record originates from a study of blood T cell repertoires in COVID-19. As for the study in general: Samples came from the United States, Italy and Spain, spanning acute and convalescent COVID-19. Sources were T cells, B-cell-depleted T cells, or PBMCs; the material itself was cDNA or gDNA.

In the original processing: Using reference gene primer amplification, nucleated cell counts were estimated. Libraries were prepared by immunoSEQ multiplex PCR; TCRdb keeps only in-frame clonotypes and omits some of them. V and J calls and clone size are given by that table; D and trimming were obtained from the DNA. The sample has roughly 130,000 clones; around 87% are singletons. Specimen: peripheral blood. This clonotype was sampled from a woman in her sixties or seventies with acute or convalescent COVID-19. The chain carries TRBV5-6 and TRBJ1-3, with TRBD1 matching over 8 bases. The CDR3 nucleotides read TGTGCCAGCAGCTCCCGACAGGGGCTTGTAAACACCATATATTTT. Protein sequence: CASSSRQGLVNTIYF.